The source of this T cell receptor beta chain is a study of blood T cell repertoires in COVID-19. Overall study: The United States, Italy and Spain supplied acute and convalescent COVID-19 samples. The cDNA or gDNA used as material had been derived from T cells, B-cell-depleted T cells, or PBMCs.

This clone was detected a few times. In the original workflow: Reference gene primer amplification yielded estimated nucleated cell counts. TCRdb's table, derived via immunoSEQ multiplex PCR, lists solely in-frame clones and lacks some. V, J and clone size are taken as reported in that table, and D and trimming were inferred from the DNA itself. The sample contains tens of thousands of clones, roughly 80% of which appear only once. The ends were cut back, 5 bases at V and 5 bases at J, with 16 bases in the middle. Germline V CDR1 and CDR2: SEHNR, FQNEAQ (reference sequence). The CDR3 is 14 amino acids.

Source material: peripheral blood. The V gene is TRBV7-9, the J gene TRBJ2-7; TRBD2 is a possible D gene (5 bases). The clonotype comes from a woman of 80 years or more with active or convalescent COVID-19. Written as DNA, the CDR3 is TGTGCCAGCAGCCGGACTTGGGGTCGAGACGAGCAGTACTTC. It specifies CASSRTWGRDEQYF.